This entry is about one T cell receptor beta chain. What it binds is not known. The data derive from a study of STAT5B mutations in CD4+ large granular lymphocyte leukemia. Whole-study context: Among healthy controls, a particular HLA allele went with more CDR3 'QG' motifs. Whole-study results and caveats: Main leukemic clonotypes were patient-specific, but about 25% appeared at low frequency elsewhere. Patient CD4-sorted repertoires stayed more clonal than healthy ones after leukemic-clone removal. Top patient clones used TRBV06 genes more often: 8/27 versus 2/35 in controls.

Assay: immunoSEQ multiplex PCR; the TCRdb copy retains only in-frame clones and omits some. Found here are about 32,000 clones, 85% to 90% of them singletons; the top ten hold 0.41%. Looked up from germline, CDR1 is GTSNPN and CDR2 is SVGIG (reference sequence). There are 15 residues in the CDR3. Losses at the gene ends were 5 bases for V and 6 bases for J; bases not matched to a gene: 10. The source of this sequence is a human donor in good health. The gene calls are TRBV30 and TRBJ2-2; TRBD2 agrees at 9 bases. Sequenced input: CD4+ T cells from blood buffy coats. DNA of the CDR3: TGTGCCTGGTCCATAGCGGGAGCCAGGGCCGGGGAGCTGTTTTTT. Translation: CAWSIAGARAGELFF.